This T cell receptor beta chain was sequenced during a study of human T cells and chemical hapten exposure. Someone pulled total RNA out of unfractionated whole blood. This clonotype was seen many times. Trimming took off 3 bases at V and 5 bases at J, with 14 bases between the two ends. The CDR3 spans 13 residues. Germline V gives CDR1 SQVTM, CDR2 ANQGSEA. TCRdb used MiXCR to reprocess the 5' RACE reads, holding one entry per CDR3 protein. The sample carries 130,000 or so distinct CDR3 sequences, roughly 4% recorded once. The rearrangement uses TRBV29-1 and TRBJ2-7; D gene ambiguous. The clonotype comes from a female donor in good health. CDR3 bases: TGCAGCGTTGATGTTTGGGGAACGGACGAGCAGTACTTC. Protein sequence: CSVDVWGTDEQYF.